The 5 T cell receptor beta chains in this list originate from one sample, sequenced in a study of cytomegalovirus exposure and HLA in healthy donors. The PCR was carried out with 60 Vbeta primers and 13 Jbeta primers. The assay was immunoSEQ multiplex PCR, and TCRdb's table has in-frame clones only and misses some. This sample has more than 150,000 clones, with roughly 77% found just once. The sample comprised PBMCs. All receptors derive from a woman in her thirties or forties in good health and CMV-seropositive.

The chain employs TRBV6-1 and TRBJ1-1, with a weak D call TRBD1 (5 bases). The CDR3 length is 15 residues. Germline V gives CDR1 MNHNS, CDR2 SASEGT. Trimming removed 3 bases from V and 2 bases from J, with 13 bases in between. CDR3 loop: CASSDRGTENTEAFF. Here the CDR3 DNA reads TGTGCCAGCAGTGATCGCGGGACTGAAAACACTGAAGCTTTCTTT.

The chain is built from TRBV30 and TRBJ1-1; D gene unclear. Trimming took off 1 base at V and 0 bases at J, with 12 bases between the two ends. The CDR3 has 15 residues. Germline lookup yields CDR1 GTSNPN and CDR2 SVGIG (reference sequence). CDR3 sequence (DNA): TGTGCCTGGAGTGATTATCGGGAGATGAACACTGAAGCTTTCTTT. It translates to CAWSDYREMNTEAFF.

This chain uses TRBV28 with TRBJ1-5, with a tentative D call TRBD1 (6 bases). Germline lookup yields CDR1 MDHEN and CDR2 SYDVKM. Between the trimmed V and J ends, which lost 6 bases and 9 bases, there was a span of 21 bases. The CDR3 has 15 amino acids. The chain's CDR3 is CASSPNRALLGPQHF. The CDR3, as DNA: TGTGCCAGCAGCCCCAACAGGGCACTCTTAGGGCCCCAGCATTTT.

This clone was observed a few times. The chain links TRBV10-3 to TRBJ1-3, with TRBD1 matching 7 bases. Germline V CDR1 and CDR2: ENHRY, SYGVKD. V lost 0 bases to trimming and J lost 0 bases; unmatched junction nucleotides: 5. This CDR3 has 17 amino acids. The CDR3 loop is CAISESVWTGSGNTIYF. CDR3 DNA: TGTGCCATCAGTGAGTCGGTTTGGACAGGCTCTGGAAACACCATATATTTT.

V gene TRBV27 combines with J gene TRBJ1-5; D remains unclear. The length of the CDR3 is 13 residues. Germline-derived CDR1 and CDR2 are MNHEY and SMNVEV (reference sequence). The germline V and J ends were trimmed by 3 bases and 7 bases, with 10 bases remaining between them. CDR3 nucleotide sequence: TGTGCCAGCAGTTTGGGAGGAAAACAGCCCCAGCATTTT. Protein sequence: CASSLGGKQPQHF.